The next 21 T cell receptor beta chains were all read from a single sample in a study of blood T cell repertoires in COVID-19. Some clones are missing from TCRdb's copy, which holds only in-frame ones; the method was immunoSEQ multiplex PCR. The repertoire has more than 110,000 clones, almost 80% of them found once; the top ten carry about 3.2%. Sequencing used PBMCs or T cells enriched from blood (not recorded which). The receptors stem from a woman in her forties or fifties who had recovered from COVID-19.

The CDR3 DNA follows: TGTGCCAGTAGTATTCGGGCAGGGTCAGATACGCAGTATTTT. It codes for CASSIRAGSDTQYF. The chain recombines TRBV19 with TRBJ2-3; a possible D gene is TRBD1 (5 bases). Trimming took off 3 bases at V and 4 bases at J, with 11 bases between the two ends. CDR3 length: 14 amino acids. Germline lookup yields CDR1 LNHDA and CDR2 SQIVND (reference sequence). Combining the CDR3 with reference TRBV19 and TRBJ2-3 gives the whole variable domain DGGITQSPKYLFRKEGQNVTLSCEQNLNHDAMYWYRQDPGQGLRLIYYSQIVNDFQKGDIAEGYSVSREKKESFPLTVTSAQKNPTAFYLCASSIRAGSDTQYFGPGTRLTVL.

The CDR3, as DNA: TGTGCCAGCAGCCGGGAACCGACAGGTAGTGGCTACACCTTC. Amino acid sequence: CASSREPTGSGYTF. V usage is TRBV14 and J usage is TRBJ1-2, with a weak D call TRBD1 (6 bases). Per the germline V gene, CDR1 is SGHDN and CDR2 is FVKESK. Trimming cost V 4 bases and J 7 bases, with 16 bases left between them. This CDR3 spans 14 amino acids.

The genes are TRBV5-1 and TRBJ2-3, with 11 bases aligning to TRBD2. The germline CDR1 and CDR2 sequences are SGHRS and YFSETQ. This CDR3 has 17 residues. V shed 5 bases, J shed 5 bases, and the junction held 13 bases outside the gene matches. The DNA of the CDR3 is TGCGCCAGCAGTTTTAGCGGGAGGGCCGGTTCTGTAGATACGCAGTATTTT. Residues: CASSFSGRAGSVDTQYF.

This clone was seen at least ten times. The gene calls are TRBV14 and TRBJ2-7; D possibly corresponds to TRBD1 (5 bases). The V gene's germline CDR1 is SGHDN and CDR2 FVKESK. The CDR3 loop spans 15 amino acids. V was trimmed by 1 base and J by 0 bases, leaving 10 bases between them. This CDR3 reads CASSQVGELSYEQYF. The CDR3 DNA follows: TGTGCCAGCAGCCAAGTAGGGGAACTCTCCTACGAGCAGTACTTC.

The genes are TRBV5-6 and TRBJ1-2; no definite D call. This CDR3 is 15 amino acids long. V was clipped by 0 bases and J by 8 bases, with 17 bases between them. The germline V gene encodes CDR1 SGHDT and CDR2 YYEEEE. CDR3 residues: CASSLGRRPYDGYTF. For the CDR3, the DNA is TGTGCCAGCAGCTTGGGGAGACGGCCCTATGACGGCTACACCTTC.

V usage is TRBV5-6 and J usage is TRBJ1-5, with TRBD1 matching 9 bases. The length of the CDR3 is 16 residues. Per the germline V gene, CDR1 is SGHDT and CDR2 is YYEEEE. The V gene end was trimmed by 0 bases and the J gene end by 4 bases; junction bases not matched to a gene: 5. This CDR3 reads CASSLAFGQGNQPQHF. CDR3 nucleotides: TGTGCCAGCAGCTTGGCCTTTGGACAGGGGAATCAGCCCCAGCATTTT.

The chain joins TRBV6-5 to TRBJ2-7, with a tentative D call TRBD2 (6 bases). The CDR3 runs to 13 residues. The ends were cut back, 6 bases at V and 6 bases at J, with 15 bases in the middle. Germline CDR1 is MNHEY and CDR2 is SVGAGI. The chain's CDR3 is CASRPGQGGEQYF. The CDR3, as DNA: TGTGCCAGCAGACCAGGGCAGGGAGGCGAGCAGTACTTC.

The chain combines TRBV11-3 with TRBJ2-1; 7 bases align to TRBD1. CDR1 SGHNT and CDR2 YENEEA come from the germline V gene. Germline trimming cut 2 bases from V and 3 bases from J; bases unmatched to any gene: 4. This CDR3 spans 15 amino acids. The CDR3 DNA reads as TGTGCCAGCAGCTTAAGGCAGGGGGACTACAATGAGCAGTTCTTC. This sequence encodes CASSLRQGDYNEQFF.

The chain recombines TRBV10-3 with TRBJ1-2; no definite D call. The CDR3 runs 13 residues. The V gene lost 3 bases and the J gene lost 3 bases, with 8 bases spanning the gap. Looked up from germline, CDR1 is ENHRY and CDR2 is SYGVKD. This CDR3 reads CAISETQDYGYTF. For the CDR3, the DNA is TGTGCCATCAGTGAAACTCAGGACTATGGCTACACCTTC.

The chain joins TRBV5-1 to TRBJ1-3; 12 bases line up with TRBD1. J gave up 4 bases and V 0 bases, and 17 bases lay outside the gene matches. The CDR3 consists of 21 residues. Germline CDR1 and CDR2: SGHRS and YFSETQ. The CDR3 nucleotides are TGCGCCAGCAGCTTGGCAACCGGGACAGGGGGCCCTAACTCTGCGGGAAACACCATATATTTT. Its translation: CASSLATGTGGPNSAGNTIYF.

The chain employs TRBV7-2 and TRBJ1-6, with D tentatively TRBD1 (5 bases). The CDR3 extends over 14 amino acids. V lost 3 bases, J lost 10 bases, and 13 bases lay in between. In germline, CDR1 is SGHTA, CDR2 FQGNSA. The CDR3 bases are TGTGCCAGCAGCTTGTGGGGGGAAGGCTCACCCCTCCACTTT. Its translation is CASSLWGEGSPLHF.

The chain is built from TRBV9 and TRBJ2-7, with D unresolved. With 4 bases removed from V and 3 bases from J, the gap between germline ends came to 14 bases. Germline V gene sequence: CDR1 SGDLS, CDR2 YYNGEE. The CDR3 runs 14 residues. The CDR3 DNA reads TGTGCCAGCAGCCCAACGCACCTAGACTACGAGCAGTACTTC. This codes for CASSPTHLDYEQYF.

The chain has TRBV4-2 and TRBJ2-4, with D possibly matching TRBD2 (6 bases). CDR3 length: 14 amino acids. V lost 4 bases and J 7 bases, leaving 14 bases between the germline ends. Germline loops: CDR1 LGHNA, CDR2 YNFKEQ. The CDR3 sequence: CASSPRQLANIQYF. The CDR3 DNA follows: TGTGCCAGCAGCCCTCGGCAACTAGCTAACATTCAGTACTTC.

With regard to this clone: The junction differs from germline at one of its ends, possibly a read error. The CDR3 nucleotides are TGCGCCAGCAGCTTGGAAGCGACTAGCGGGGCTAACTTC. It specifies CASSLEATSGANF. The gene calls are TRBV5-1 and TRBJ2-7; 11 nucleotides match TRBD2. Looked up from germline, CDR1 is SGHRS and CDR2 is YFSETQ. The CDR3 totals 13 residues.

The J gene is TRBJ1-3, the V gene TRBV14; no definite D call. Germline CDR1 is SGHDN and CDR2 is FVKESK. This CDR3 spans 12 amino acids. The ends were cut back, 4 bases at V and 8 bases at J, with 9 bases in the middle. CDR3 in DNA: TGTGCCAGCAGCCCCCGGGAAGACACCATATATTTT. Translating gives CASSPREDTIYF.

The genes are TRBV7-9 and TRBJ2-5; D is unclear. V was cut by 3 bases and J by 2 bases, with 4 bases left in between. CDR3 size: 12 residues. Germline V lookup: CDR1 SEHNR, CDR2 FQNEAQ (reference sequence). In DNA, the CDR3 is TGTGCCAGCAGCTTGCGTCAAGAGACCCAGTACTTC. Residues: CASSLRQETQYF.

This chain links TRBV21-1 with TRBJ2-7; TRBD1, the D gene given by the table, was not confirmed from the DNA. TRBV21-1 represents a pseudogene. This CDR3 contains 14 residues. CDR3 region: CASSHRGGVYEQYF. CDR3 DNA sequence: TGTGCCAGCAGCCACAGGGGCGGCGTATACGAGCAGTACTTC.

The chain is built from TRBV7-9 and TRBJ1-4; D remains unclear. The CDR3 spans 16 residues. V shed 3 bases and J shed 7 bases, with 18 bases lying between them. Per the germline V gene, CDR1 is SEHNR and CDR2 is FQNEAQ (reference sequence). CDR3 bases: TGTGCCAGCAGCTTCCTGCGGGCCAGCGATGCTGAAAAACTGTTTTTT. It translates to CASSFLRASDAEKLFF.

This clone was recorded a few times. The chain links TRBV12-5 to TRBJ1-5; D gene unclear. Deletions cut 7 bases from V and 2 bases from J, with 15 bases between. Germline CDR1 and CDR2: LGHNT and FRNRAP. The CDR3 length is 15 residues. CDR3 sequence reads: CASAVGASRNQPQHF. DNA for the CDR3: TGTGCTAGTGCCGTGGGAGCATCGCGCAATCAGCCCCAGCATTTT.

The gene calls are TRBV7-9 and TRBJ2-4; TRBD1 might be the D (5 bases). Germline V gene data show CDR1 as SEHNR and CDR2 as FQNEAQ (reference sequence). V lost 1 base, J lost 6 bases, and 10 bases lay in between. This CDR3 has 14 residues. Written as DNA, the CDR3 is TGTGCCAGCAGCTTAGAGCATCAGGGAAACATTCAGTACTTC. This gives the protein CASSLEHQGNIQYF.

The rearrangement uses TRBV27 and TRBJ1-2; TRBD1 agrees at 7 bases. The CDR3 has 17 amino acids. Germline CDR1 reads MNHEY; CDR2 reads SMNVEV (reference sequence). V was pared by 3 bases and J by 4 bases, with 14 bases of the junction left unmatched. Here the CDR3 DNA reads TGTGCCAGCAGTTTCCCTGGACAGGCAATTGTTGGCTATGGCTACACCTTC. Translation gives CASSFPGQAIVGYGYTF.